A selection of T cell receptor beta chains follows, all from one sample in a study of human T cells and chemical hapten exposure. TCRdb recomputed calls from the RACE reads with MiXCR, one row per CDR3 protein. This sample carries about 85,000 distinct CDR3 sequences, around 7.9% of them seen once, and the ten largest clones take approximately 2.8%. Sequencing was performed on whole blood, taken in connection with sensitization to the hapten diphenylcyclopropenone (DPC). Receptor source: a man aged 35 to 55 with alopecia areata. Some clones in this sample may be carry-over from other donors' samples. Each CDR3 is given with its conserved first and last residue.

v_gene	j_gene	CDR3aa
TRBV28	TRBJ2-1	CASSLYRLGLAERNEQFF
TRBV30	TRBJ2-5	CAWSVLSGAGETQYF
TRBV6-5	TRBJ1-1	CASSSRGTGGDEAFF
TRBV7-8	TRBJ1-1	CASSLGWQVNTEAFF
TRBV9	TRBJ2-3	CASSVFTDTQYF
TRBV7-2	TRBJ2-1	CASSPGLALDEQFF
TRBV29-1	TRBJ2-5	CSVARQYQETQYF
TRBV24-1	TRBJ2-2	CATSVTGRETGELFF
TRBV10-3	TRBJ2-7	CAISERVGSYEQYF
TRBV20-1	TRBJ2-7	CSAPNSAYEQYF
TRBV2	TRBJ2-1	CASSPGTSLDNEQFF